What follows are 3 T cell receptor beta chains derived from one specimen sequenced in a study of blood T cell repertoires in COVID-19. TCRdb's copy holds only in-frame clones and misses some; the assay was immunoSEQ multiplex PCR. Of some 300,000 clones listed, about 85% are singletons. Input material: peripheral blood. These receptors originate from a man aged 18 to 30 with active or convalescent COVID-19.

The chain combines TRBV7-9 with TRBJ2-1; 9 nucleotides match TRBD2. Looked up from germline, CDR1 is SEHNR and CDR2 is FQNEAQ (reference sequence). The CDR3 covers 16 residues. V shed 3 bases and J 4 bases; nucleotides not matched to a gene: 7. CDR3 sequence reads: CASSFTSSGVYNEQFF. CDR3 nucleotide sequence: TGTGCCAGCAGCTTCACTTCTAGCGGGGTTTACAATGAGCAGTTCTTC. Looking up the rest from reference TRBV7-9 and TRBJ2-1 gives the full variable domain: DTGVSQNPRHKITKRGQNVTFRCDPISEHNRLYWYRQTLGQGPEFLTYFQNEAQLEKSRLLSDRFSAERPKGSFSTLEIQRTEQGDSAMYLCASSFTSSGVYNEQFFGPGTRLTVL.

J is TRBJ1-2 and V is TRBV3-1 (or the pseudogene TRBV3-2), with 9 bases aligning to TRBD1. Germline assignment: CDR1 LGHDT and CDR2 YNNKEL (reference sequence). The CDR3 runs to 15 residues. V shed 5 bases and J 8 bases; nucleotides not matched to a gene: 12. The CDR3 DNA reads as TGTGCCAGCAGCTCCCAGCAGACAGGGGGTCGGGGCTACACCTTC. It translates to CASSSQQTGGRGYTF.

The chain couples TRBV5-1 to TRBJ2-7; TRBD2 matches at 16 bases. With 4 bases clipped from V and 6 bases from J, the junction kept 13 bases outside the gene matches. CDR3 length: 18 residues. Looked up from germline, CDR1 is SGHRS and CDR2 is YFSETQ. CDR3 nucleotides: TGCGCCAGCAGCCACTCCGGGACTAGCGGGGGGGCCGTTGCCGAGCAGTACTTC. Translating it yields CASSHSGTSGGAVAEQYF.